The 24 T cell receptor beta chains in this list originate from one sample, sequenced in a study of breast tumors, draining lymph nodes, adjacent tissues. One entry per CDR3 protein, called by TCRdb with MiXCR from the multiplex PCR reads. The data show some 230,000 distinct CDR3 sequences, with less than 40% seen just once and over 3.5% held by the top ten. Breast cancer patients provided tissue from their axillary draining lymph nodes. The sequencing sample was made of axillary lymph node tissue. The receptors stem from a female donor with breast cancer. Some clones in this sample may be carry-over from other donors' samples.

This clonotype was recorded a few times. This chain links TRBV5-4 with TRBJ2-2, with TRBD2 matching 10 bases. The V segment lost 5 bases and the J segment 4 bases; nucleotides outside the gene matches: 8. CDR3 size: 16 residues. Germline V CDR1 and CDR2: SGHNT, YYREEE (reference sequence). The CDR3 bases are TGTGCCAGCAGACAATCCGGGACTAGCGCCACCGGGGAGCTGTTTTTT. Residues: CASRQSGTSATGELFF.

The V and J genes are TRBV9 and TRBJ1-2; 10 bases are a match to TRBD1. The CDR3 is 16 residues long. V was clipped by 4 bases and J by 1 base; unmatched bases: 7. Germline V gives CDR1 SGDLS, CDR2 YYNGEE. The CDR3 DNA sequence: TGTGCCAGCAGCCAGGACAGGGGGTACGGTAACTATGGCTACACCTTC. It specifies CASSQDRGYGNYGYTF.

At least ten counts were recorded for this clonotype. The chain has TRBV12-5 and TRBJ1-3; no clear D. CDR1 LGHNT and CDR2 FRNRAP come from the germline V gene. The CDR3 contains 16 residues. V dropped 3 bases and J dropped 0 bases, with 12 bases sitting between them. CDR3 coding DNA: TGTGCTAGTGGTTTAATTCGTGGTGACTCTGGAAACACCATATATTTT. Amino acids: CASGLIRGDSGNTIYF.

The V and J genes are TRBV7-8 and TRBJ1-2; 8 positions agree with TRBD1. Per germline, CDR1 SGHVS and CDR2 FQNEAQ. The length of the CDR3 is 15 residues. Unmatched junction bases numbered 7, after V lost 3 bases and J lost 4 bases. CDR3 region: CASSFGQGSIYGYTF. The CDR3 nucleotides are TGTGCCAGCAGCTTCGGACAGGGATCAATCTATGGCTACACCTTC.

This clonotype was found a few times. It may be a read error: a sequence one base away is much more abundant. The DNA of the CDR3 is TGTGCCAGCAGTGAAGTCACGAGCTATAATTCACCCCTCCACTTT. Protein sequence: CASSEVTSYNSPLHF. The gene calls are TRBV6-1 and TRBJ1-6; D unclear. This CDR3 region has 15 residues. Looked up from germline, CDR1 is MNHNS and CDR2 is SASEGT. The V end lost 1 base, the J end lost 3 bases, and 7 bases lay between the germline ends.

This clonotype was counted ten times or more. This chain uses TRBV7-2 with TRBJ2-1; D is uncertain. Between the trimmed V and J ends, which lost 5 bases and 9 bases, there was a span of 11 bases. This CDR3 has 12 residues. The germline V gene encodes CDR1 SGHTA and CDR2 FQGNSA. CDR3 sequence reads: CASSPSSFEQFF. DNA for the CDR3: TGTGCCAGCAGCCCTAGTTCGTTTGAGCAGTTCTTC.

V and J are TRBV20-1 and TRBJ1-6; TRBD1 agrees at 7 bases. From germline, CDR1 is DFQATT and CDR2 SNEGSKA (reference sequence). This CDR3 is built from 14 residues. With V trimmed by 1 base and J by 10 bases, 7 bases remained unmatched. CDR3 loop: CSARAAGQPSPLHF. In nucleotides, the CDR3 is TGCAGTGCTAGAGCGGCGGGACAGCCCTCACCCCTCCACTTT.

This clonotype was recorded many times. Compared with germline, one end of the junction differs, possibly owing to a read error. The CDR3 DNA sequence: TGTGCCAGCAGCTTAACGGGGTCTAGCAATCAGCCCCAGCATTTT. Translated, it gives CASSLTGSSNQPQHF. V is TRBV5-1 and J is TRBJ1-5; D ambiguous. Germline-derived CDR1 and CDR2 are SGHRS and YFSETQ. CDR3 length: 15 amino acids.

This clonotype appeared many times. The chain uses TRBV7-3 and TRBJ2-1; D unclear. This CDR3 region has 13 residues. Germline V gives CDR1 SGHTA, CDR2 FQGTGA. Between the trimmed V and J ends, which lost 4 bases and 9 bases, there was a span of 13 bases. CDR3 in DNA: TGTGCCAGCAGCTCGGACGGTAGCTCTGAGCAGTTCTTC. Amino acids: CASSSDGSSEQFF. Drawing the rest from reference TRBV7-3 and TRBJ2-1, the complete variable domain is GAGVSQTPSNKVTEKGKYVELRCDPISGHTALYWYRQSLGQGPEFLIYFQGTGAADDSGLPNDRFFAVRPEGSVSTLKIQRTERGDSAVYLCASSSDGSSEQFFGPGTRLTVL.

In regard to this clonotype: A single base separates this from a much larger clone, so it may be a read error. The rearrangement links TRBV11-2 to TRBJ2-1; 10 nucleotides agree with TRBD2. Germline V gene data show CDR1 as SGHAT and CDR2 as FQNNGV. This CDR3 comprises 15 residues. V shed 5 bases, J shed 8 bases, and the junction held 9 bases outside the gene matches. CDR3 amino acids: CASSVTSGTSDEQFF. The CDR3 DNA reads TGTGCCAGCAGCGTCACTAGCGGGACTTCTGATGAGCAGTTCTTC.

This clonotype has a count of ten or more. The J gene is TRBJ2-5, the V gene TRBV30; D gene ambiguous. CDR3 size: 15 residues. Trimming removed 3 bases from V and 4 bases from J, with 18 bases in between. Germline loops: CDR1 GTSNPN, CDR2 SVGIG (reference sequence). The chain's CDR3 is CAWSHPLMARETQYF. DNA of the CDR3: TGTGCCTGGAGCCACCCCCTAATGGCGCGAGAGACCCAGTACTTC.

The gene calls are TRBV7-9 and TRBJ1-3; D unclear. This CDR3 is 15 amino acids long. Trimming stripped 5 bases from V and 4 bases from J, with 15 bases between. Germline CDR1 SEHNR, CDR2 FQNEAQ (reference sequence). CDR3 region: CASSPGSGLGNTIYF. The CDR3 DNA sequence: TGTGCCAGCAGCCCAGGTTCGGGGTTGGGAAACACCATATATTTT.

This clonotype was seen at least ten times. The V call is TRBV7-8, the J call TRBJ2-3; TRBD2 matches 7 bases. CDR1 SGHVS and CDR2 FQNEAQ come from the germline V gene. V trimming: 6 bases; J trimming: 2 bases; junction bases outside the gene matches: 8. The CDR3 is 15 amino acids. The DNA of the CDR3 is TGTGCCAGCAGGCCGACTAGCCTCATCACAGATACGCAGTATTTT. Translating it yields CASRPTSLITDTQYF.

This clonotype has a count of ten or more. The chain has TRBV7-8 and TRBJ2-5; the D is unclear. Trimming shortened V by 5 bases and J by 5 bases, and 18 bases separated the two germline ends. This CDR3 spans 15 amino acids. Germline CDR1 SGHVS, CDR2 FQNEAQ. CDR3 in DNA: TGTGCCAGCAGCGCCCTTAGAAGAGGTCGGGAGACCCAGTACTTC. Translating it yields CASSALRRGRETQYF.

This clonotype occurred once. The chain is built from TRBV13 and TRBJ2-5; TRBD2 matches 13 bases. The germline CDR1 and CDR2 sequences are PRHDT and FYEKMQ (reference sequence). The junction had 5 bases not matched to a gene; V was cut back by 5 bases and J by 2 bases. This CDR3 region has 16 residues. CDR3 residues: CASSRTSGRFQETQYF. The CDR3 nucleotides are TGTGCCAGCAGCAGGACTAGCGGGAGATTTCAAGAGACCCAGTACTTC.

This clonotype was seen at least ten times. DNA for the CDR3: TGCAGTGCTAGAGACAGGCTAGCGGGAGCGAAGAACGAGCAGTACTTC. It yields the protein CSARDRLAGAKNEQYF. The rearrangement uses TRBV20-1 and TRBJ2-7, with 10 positions matching TRBD2. Germline lookup yields CDR1 DFQATT and CDR2 SNEGSKA (reference sequence). There are 16 residues in the CDR3. V shed 0 bases and J 5 bases; nucleotides not matched to a gene: 10.

This clonotype appeared many times. The genes are TRBV10-3 and TRBJ2-7; D gene ambiguous. Germline CDR1 and CDR2: ENHRY and SYGVKD. This CDR3 has 11 amino acids. V gave up 6 bases and J gave up 4 bases, with 7 bases separating them. This CDR3 reads CAISPEYEQYF. The DNA of the CDR3 is TGTGCCATCAGCCCGGAATACGAGCAGTACTTC.

This clonotype was seen ten or more times. The V and J genes are TRBV20-1 and TRBJ2-7, with 14 bases aligning to TRBD2. The V segment lost 4 bases and the J segment 1 base; nucleotides outside the gene matches: 3. In germline, CDR1 is DFQATT, CDR2 SNEGSKA (reference sequence). CDR3 length: 15 amino acids. CDR3 coding DNA: TGCAGTGCTACAAGACTAGCGGGGGGGTCCTACGAGCAGTACTTC. It yields the protein CSATRLAGGSYEQYF.

Comment on this clonotype: This likely comes from a read error, as the CDR3 has no conserved phenylalanine or tryptophan at its end. The DNA is omitted, as the CDR3 cannot be located on it reliably, and the CDR3 follows TCRdb's listing. V usage is TRBV5-6 and J usage is TRBJ1-4. Germline V gene lookup returns CDR1 SGHDT and CDR2 YYEEEE. The CDR3 contains 24 residues when both ends are counted. CDR3 sequence reads: CASSLVRQGSMGYGYTFVSSPRAA.

This clonotype was counted many times. The V call is TRBV3-1, the J call TRBJ2-2; D tentatively reads TRBD1 or TRBD2 (6 bases each). Trimming took 4 bases from V and 0 from J, leaving 18 bases between them. CDR3 length: 18 residues. Germline CDR1 and CDR2: LGHDT and YNNKEL (reference sequence). The CDR3 DNA reads TGTGCCAGCAGCCCTTGGGGGGCCGGGGTTGCGAACACCGGGGAGCTGTTTTTT. Its protein product is CASSPWGAGVANTGELFF.

This clonotype was counted ten times or more. The chain combines TRBV19 with TRBJ1-3; no definite D call. V was clipped by 8 bases and J by 0 bases, with 11 bases between them. This CDR3 is 14 amino acids long. Germline CDR1 reads LNHDA; CDR2 reads SQIVND (reference sequence). The CDR3 region has the DNA TGTGCCAGTCGGCCGGGCAGCTCTGGAAACACCATATATTTT. This codes for CASRPGSSGNTIYF.

The sample holds one count of this clonotype. This chain joins TRBV7-9 and TRBJ1-1; tentative D call: TRBD1 (6 bases). The germline CDR1 and CDR2 sequences are SEHNR and FQNEAQ (reference sequence). V shed 4 bases and J shed 0 bases, with 9 bases lying between them. The CDR3 is 14 amino acids. In DNA form, the CDR3 reads TGTGCCAGCAGCTCCGACAGGTTGAACACTGAAGCTTTCTTT. It encodes CASSSDRLNTEAFF.

The rearrangement links TRBV7-9 to TRBJ1-6, with D hard to call. Germline assignment: CDR1 SEHNR and CDR2 FQNEAQ (reference sequence). This CDR3 has 18 amino acids. The ends were cut back, 1 base at V and 0 bases at J, with 13 bases in the middle. The CDR3 coding sequence is TGTGCCAGCAGCTTAGGCCCTGGGAGCAGCTCCTATAATTCACCCCTCCACTTT. It yields the protein CASSLGPGSSSYNSPLHF.

V usage is TRBV2 and J usage is TRBJ1-6; D is perhaps TRBD1 (5 bases). The germline V gene has CDR1 SNHLY and CDR2 FYNNEI. Between the trimmed V and J ends, which lost 0 bases and 9 bases, there was a span of 6 bases. CDR3 size: 13 residues. For the CDR3, the DNA is TGTGCCAGCAGTGAAGCGCAGGGTTCACCCCTCCACTTT. Amino acid sequence: CASSEAQGSPLHF. Variable domain in full (rest from reference TRBV2 and TRBJ1-6): EPEVTQTPSHQVTQMGQEVILRCVPISNHLYFYWYRQILGQKVEFLVSFYNNEISEKSEIFDDQFSVERPDGSNFTLKIRSTKLEDSAMYFCASSEAQGSPLHFGNGTRLTVT.